This T cell receptor (beta chain) was captured by sequencing in a study of identical twins. Whole-study findings and limits: Analyses of zero insertions could, in part, be confounded by invariant MAIT and iNKT cells.

TCRdb used MiXCR to reprocess the 5' RACE reads, holding one entry per CDR3 protein. This sample carries 450,000 or so distinct CDR3 sequences, 20% to 25% of them seen once, and the ten largest clones take around 3%. As for this clonotype: The target antigen is unknown.

The data also belong to a second study, concerning T cells expressing NK-cell markers. That work contributes: The eight sequenced donors comprised seven who were HCMV-seropositive and one who was seronegative. Several of the donors also had these clonotypes leading their CD3+CD56-NKG2C+ fraction.

The sample taken for sequencing was CD4+ T cells sorted from blood. This sequence originates from a woman aged 18-29 years in good health.

CDR3 DNA sequence: TGTGCCAGCAGCCAAAGGGGGGGTCCAGATACGCAGTATTTT. Residues: CASSQRGGPDTQYF. V is TRBV3-1 and J is TRBJ2-3; a possible D gene is TRBD2 (7 bases). The CDR3 spans 14 residues. The germline V gene has CDR1 LGHDT and CDR2 YNNKEL (reference sequence). V shed 2 bases and J shed 4 bases, with 10 bases lying between them.